These T cell receptor beta chains were read from a single sample in a study of cytomegalovirus exposure and HLA in healthy donors. Sequencing was performed with immunoSEQ multiplex PCR; in TCRdb, only in-frame clones are kept and a portion is missing. In the table there are roughly 80,000 clones, around three quarters of which are singletons. Sample: PBMCs. The receptors here all came from a woman aged 40 to 50 in good health and CMV-seronegative. Each CDR3 is given without its conserved first and last residue.

>TRBJ2-1|TRBV5-1
ASSFRQGGENEQF
>TRBJ2-7|TRBV10-2
ASRPPGQVYEQY
>TRBJ1-5|TRBV7-2
ASSRQSNQPQH
>TRBJ2-7|TRBV28
ASSAPLAGREQY
>TRBJ2-7|TRBV10-3
AISESRLAGGYEQY
>TRBJ2-7|TRBV5-1
ASSLRGLQQY
>TRBJ1-6|TRBV5-3
ARSLLPLTGEEDNSPLH
>TRBJ1-3|TRBV25-1
ASSTSPTGRNTIY
>TRBJ2-5|TRBV19
ASRRGTSGRSGGETQY
>TRBJ2-2|TRBV6-4
ASSSQGSPQTGELF
>TRBJ2-7|TRBV5-4
ASSLVAGGAYEQY
>TRBJ2-7|TRBV18
ASSPREGLSYEQY
>TRBJ2-1|TRBV5-4
ASSSRDRYNEQF